Each of the 21 T cell receptor beta chains below was sequenced from the same sample in a study of OX40 agonist ivuxolimab in advanced cancers. Data came from immunoSEQ multiplex PCR; TCRdb stores just in-frame clones and leaves some out. The sample lists about 59,000 clones; 90% to 95% were seen once. Here the sequenced sample was CD4+ or CD8+ T cells sorted from blood, taken in a trial of the OX40 agonist ivuxolimab. Every receptor here comes from an adult with an advanced solid tumor such as melanoma, head and neck, liver or kidney cancer.

The chain carries TRBV6-4 and TRBJ1-2; TRBD1 matches at 7 bases. The V and J ends lost 11 bases and 8 bases, in that order; junction bases with no gene match: 14. CDR3 length equals 13 residues. Germline V gene sequence: CDR1 MRHNA, CDR2 SNTAGT. CDR3 loop: CAASSTGIGGYTF. In DNA form, the CDR3 reads TGTGCCGCCAGTTCGACAGGGATCGGGGGCTACACCTTC.

This sequence joins TRBV4-3 and TRBJ2-1; 10 nucleotides agree with TRBD2. The CDR3 is 17 amino acids. In germline, CDR1 is LGHNA, CDR2 YSLEER. Unmatched junction bases numbered 6, after V lost 4 bases and J lost 0 bases. CDR3 loop: CASSLLAGVDSYNEQFF. Written as DNA, the CDR3 is TGCGCCAGCAGCCTTCTAGCGGGGGTCGACTCCTACAATGAGCAGTTCTTC.

The chain couples TRBV25-1 to TRBJ2-2; no clear D. Looked up from germline, CDR1 is MGHDK and CDR2 is SYGVNS. The CDR3 consists of 13 residues. Trimming removed 1 base from V and 7 bases from J, with 7 bases in between. The CDR3 sequence is CASSELGNGELFF. The CDR3 nucleotides read TGTGCCAGCAGTGAATTGGGGAACGGGGAGCTGTTTTTT.

In its sample, this clone was seen once. V gene TRBV19 combines with J gene TRBJ2-5, with 7 nucleotides matching TRBD2. Looked up from germline, CDR1 is LNHDA and CDR2 is SQIVND (reference sequence). V shed 4 bases and J 4 bases; nucleotides not matched to a gene: 9. CDR3 length: 15 residues. The CDR3 sequence is CASSRRRETGETQYF. Written as DNA, the CDR3 is TGTGCCAGTAGTAGGAGGCGGGAGACGGGAGAGACCCAGTACTTC.

The V and J genes are TRBV9 and TRBJ2-1, with D perhaps TRBD1 or TRBD2 (6 bases each). The V and J ends lost 7 bases and 8 bases respectively, with 13 bases between them. CDR3 size: 12 residues. CDR1 and CDR2 (germline): SGDLS, YYNGEE. The CDR3 DNA sequence: TGTGCCAGCCAAGCCGGGGGCGATGAGCAGTTCTTC. This encodes CASQAGGDEQFF.

V gene TRBV19 combines with J gene TRBJ2-7, with TRBD2 matching over 7 bases. This CDR3 spans 11 amino acids. CDR1 and CDR2 (germline): LNHDA, SQIVND (reference sequence). The junction had 4 bases not matched to a gene; V was cut back by 9 bases and J by 5 bases. CDR3 nucleotide sequence: TGTGCCAGCGGGGAGGGAGACGAGCAGTACTTC. It is translated as CASGEGDEQYF.

The V and J genes are TRBV19 and TRBJ1-5; D unclear. V dropped 3 bases and J dropped 0 bases, with 9 bases sitting between them. Germline V gene data show CDR1 as LNHDA and CDR2 as SQIVND (reference sequence). The CDR3 extends over 15 amino acids. CDR3 nucleotide sequence: TGTGCCAGTAGTATGTTCCGTTATAGCAATCAGCCCCAGCATTTT. Translated, it gives CASSMFRYSNQPQHF.

Only a few counts were recorded for this clone. The chain employs TRBV5-4 and TRBJ2-7; D is tentatively TRBD1 or TRBD2 (6 bases each). The CDR3 sequence is 13 residues long. The germline V and J ends were trimmed by 9 bases and 0 bases, with 13 bases remaining between them. The germline gives CDR1 SGHNT, CDR2 YYREEE (reference sequence). The CDR3 spells CATGADDSYEQYF. The CDR3 DNA is TGTGCCACGGGGGCGGATGACTCCTACGAGCAGTACTTC.

The chain joins TRBV5-6 to TRBJ2-5; tentatively, D is TRBD2 (6 bases). Germline V gene lookup returns CDR1 SGHDT and CDR2 YYEEEE. The CDR3 is 17 amino acids. Deletions cut 2 bases from V and 2 bases from J, with 19 bases between. CDR3 residues: CASSLPSRGGRQETQYF. CDR3 nucleotides: TGTGCCAGCAGCTTACCCTCACGAGGAGGGAGGCAAGAGACCCAGTACTTC.

The chain couples TRBV28 to TRBJ2-3; TRBD2 matches 8 bases. J gave up 6 bases and V 4 bases, and 9 bases lay outside the gene matches. Germline CDR1 is MDHEN and CDR2 is SYDVKM. The CDR3 contains 15 residues. The CDR3 reads CASSSSAGELDTQYF. The CDR3 DNA reads TGTGCCAGCAGTTCCTCAGCGGGAGAGTTGGATACGCAGTATTTT.

The chain is built from TRBV2 and TRBJ2-7, with TRBD1 matching over 9 bases. Germline V gives CDR1 SNHLY, CDR2 FYNNEI. The CDR3 sequence is 15 residues long. V was clipped by 5 bases and J by 1 base; unmatched bases: 6. The CDR3 spells CASSPDRGASYEQYF. The CDR3 DNA reads as TGTGCCAGCAGTCCTGACAGGGGGGCATCCTACGAGCAGTACTTC.

V usage is TRBV5-3 and J usage is TRBJ2-3; 8 nucleotides agree with TRBD1. TRBV5-3 has ORF status, its function being uncertain. The CDR3 covers 16 residues. The ends lost 3 bases at V and 1 base at J; junction bases unmatched: 7. CDR3 DNA sequence: TGTGCCAGAAGCTCACTTCCGGGACAGGGCACAGATACGCAGTATTTT. Protein sequence: CARSSLPGQGTDTQYF.

The chain has TRBV5-1 and TRBJ1-1; D call uncertain. The length of the CDR3 is 14 residues. CDR1 and CDR2 from the germline V gene are SGHRS and YFSETQ. The ends were cut back, 3 bases at V and 0 bases at J, with 9 bases in the middle. The CDR3 coding sequence is TGCGCCAGCAGCTCCCCTCTACTGAACACTGAAGCTTTCTTT. Amino acid sequence: CASSSPLLNTEAFF.

The chain couples TRBV9 to TRBJ2-1; a weak D match, TRBD1 (6 bases). The CDR3 is 14 residues long. Trimming pared 4 bases from V and 4 bases from J, leaving 12 bases between. Germline CDR1 reads SGDLS; CDR2 reads YYNGEE. CDR3 DNA: TGTGCCAGCAGCTCAAGTCAGGGGTACAATGAGCAGTTCTTC. Encoded protein: CASSSSQGYNEQFF. Drawing the rest from reference TRBV9 and TRBJ2-1, the complete variable domain is DSGVTQTPKHLITATGQRVTLRCSPRSGDLSVYWYQQSLDQGLQFLIQYYNGEERAKGNILERFSAQQFPDLHSELNLSSLELGDSALYFCASSSSQGYNEQFFGPGTRLTVL.

The chain has TRBV7-8 and TRBJ1-1; D ambiguous. The V and J ends lost 7 bases and 5 bases respectively, with 20 bases between them. The germline CDR1 and CDR2 sequences are SGHVS and FQNEAQ. The CDR3 consists of 15 residues. The CDR3 reads CASTRRPGGRTEAFF. CDR3 sequence (DNA): TGTGCCAGCACCCGACGCCCGGGAGGGAGGACTGAAGCTTTCTTT.

The rearrangement uses TRBV5-1 and TRBJ1-1; 8 positions match TRBD1. V shed 2 bases and J 3 bases; nucleotides not matched to a gene: 12. CDR3 length: 17 amino acids. Germline values: CDR1 SGHRS, CDR2 YFSETQ. The CDR3 is CASSFRTGTKTDTEAFF. In DNA, the CDR3 is TGCGCCAGCAGCTTTCGGACAGGGACAAAAACGGACACTGAAGCTTTCTTT.

The chain employs TRBV28 and TRBJ2-7; perhaps TRBD1 as D (8 bases). The germline gives CDR1 MDHEN, CDR2 SYDVKM. The CDR3 consists of 14 residues. Trimming took 5 bases from V and 1 from J, leaving 12 bases between them. As DNA, the CDR3 is TGTGCCAGCAGTCACAGGGGGGGGTCCTACGAGCAGTACTTC. It codes for CASSHRGGSYEQYF.

The genes are TRBV14 and TRBJ2-7; 8 bases are a match to TRBD2. The CDR3 totals 14 residues. Unmatched junction bases numbered 8, after V lost 4 bases and J lost 6 bases. From germline, CDR1 is SGHDN and CDR2 FVKESK. CDR3 sequence reads: CASSRSGGLGEQYF. The CDR3 coding sequence is TGTGCCAGCAGCCGGTCGGGGGGGCTGGGCGAGCAGTACTTC.

V gene TRBV7-2 combines with J gene TRBJ1-5; D possibly corresponds to TRBD1 (6 bases). Trimming removed 5 bases at V and 9 bases at J, with 23 bases between. Germline CDR1 and CDR2: SGHTA and FQGNSA. There are 16 residues in the CDR3. The CDR3 DNA is TGTGCCAGCAGCCCCCTGGGGTGGGGGGCCCAATCGCCCCAGCATTTT. It specifies CASSPLGWGAQSPQHF.

V and J are TRBV6-5 and TRBJ2-1; 9 nucleotides agree with TRBD2. The length of the CDR3 is 15 residues. Germline values: CDR1 MNHEY, CDR2 SVGAGI. Germline trimming cut 10 bases from V and 7 bases from J; bases unmatched to any gene: 14. The CDR3 sequence: CATSRLSGSRNEQFF. Written as DNA, the CDR3 is TGTGCCACCAGCAGACTTAGCGGGAGTCGAAATGAGCAGTTCTTC.

V and J are TRBV13 and TRBJ2-5; D remains ambiguous. Near its end, the DNA agrees better with TRBJ2-7, so the J call may be wrong. Germline loops: CDR1 PRHDT, CDR2 FYEKMQ (reference sequence). CDR3 length: 18 residues. The CDR3 nucleotides read TGTGCCAGCAGCGTTAGACCCTTTAGGGCAGGCCGATCCTACGAGCAGTACTTC. Its translation is CASSVRPFRAGRSYEQYF.